The source of this T cell receptor (beta chain) is a study of cytotoxic CD8 clonotypes in ibrutinib-treated CLL. The CDR3 covers 14 residues. The J segment lost 3 bases and the V segment lost 8 bases, leaving 6 bases of the junction unmatched. Germline V gene sequence: CDR1 LNHDA, CDR2 SQIVND (reference sequence). Some clones are missing from TCRdb's copy, which holds only in-frame ones; the method was immunoSEQ multiplex PCR. There are more than 200,000 clones in the sample; 60% to 75% occur only once, and 15% lies in the top ten. The sequences come from PBMCs, collected after 24 months of ibrutinib treatment. The rearrangement links TRBV19 to TRBJ1-4; 7 nucleotides line up with TRBD1. This clonotype originated in a human donor with chronic lymphocytic leukemia. In DNA, the CDR3 is TGTGCCAGTCGCCTGGGACAGTCTAATGAAAAACTGTTTTTT. Translation: CASRLGQSNEKLFF.